This T cell receptor (beta chain) was profiled in a study of CD4 T cells in relation to SARS-CoV-2 and coronaviruses. Background on the study: After nine to eleven days of antigen culture, PBMC TCR beta CDR3s were sequenced.

Cryopreserved PBMCs were CD4-enriched, then split into naive and memory cells. For roughly ten days, about 9.9 x 10^4 sorted CD4+ cells grew with T cell-depleted PBMCs and CEF. The CDR3 covers 13 residues. Germline-derived CDR1 and CDR2 are SGHNT and YYREEE (reference sequence). The repertoire was sequenced with immunoSEQ multiplex PCR; TCRdb's copy has only in-frame clones and lacks some. The data show about 36,000 clones, with under 85% seen just once and over 20% held by the top ten. Notes on this clone: Its antigen remains unknown.

The TCR comes from an adult with COVID-19. The chain recombines TRBV5-4 with TRBJ2-1; D might be TRBD1 (6 bases). The material sequenced was memory CD4+ T cells from PBMCs, cultured in vitro. The CDR3 bases are TGTGCACCCAGCGAAGGACAGTACAATGAGCAGTTCTTC. Its translation: CAPSEGQYNEQFF. The full variable domain, completed using reference TRBV5-4 and TRBJ2-1, is ETGVTQSPTHLIKTRGQQVTLRCSSQSGHNTVSWYQQALGQGPQFIFQYYREEENGRGNFPPRFSGLQFPNYSSELNVNALELDDSALYLCAPSEGQYNEQFFGPGTRLTVL.